Listed here is a single TCR beta chain. Its target is unknown. This specimen comes from a study of cytomegalovirus exposure and HLA in healthy donors. In the study overall: Within an early data release were tens of millions of unique TCRs drawn from HLA-typed donors. Findings of the study overall: Later analysis found that TCR beta chains associated with HLA were more clonally expanded than other, equally common chains. Most sequenced TCRs were rare (though some public TCRs occurred in many donors).

The PCR ran on 60 Vbeta and 13 Jbeta primers. In the original analysis: Unique TCR beta chains totaled about 78 million in a later count, with approximately 10 million of them shared. Assay: immunoSEQ multiplex PCR; the TCRdb copy retains only in-frame clones and omits some. V and J calls and clone size are copied from that table; D and trimming were computed from the DNA. This table has 150,000 or so clones, around a tenth appearing once. The CDR3 is 13 residues long. V was pared by 4 bases and J by 5 bases, with 11 bases between. CDR1 and CDR2 from the germline V gene are KGHSH and LQKENI. The TCR comes from a man aged 45-65 years in good health and CMV-seronegative. Input material: PBMCs. The chain employs TRBV18 and TRBJ2-5; D perhaps matches TRBD2 (5 bases). CDR3 DNA sequence: TGTGCCAGCTCACTTCAAACGGGGGAGACCCAGTACTTC. It specifies CASSLQTGETQYF.